The TCR beta chain under discussion was sequenced for a study of cytomegalovirus exposure and HLA in healthy donors. CDR1 is SQVTM and CDR2 is ANQGSEA in the germline V gene. The CDR3 length is 13 residues. The V gene lost 4 bases and the J gene lost 0 bases, with 9 bases spanning the gap. The primer mix had 60 Vbeta and 13 Jbeta primers. The table came from immunoSEQ multiplex PCR; TCRdb's copy has only in-frame clones and leaves some out. The sample has about 70,000 clones, almost 70% seen once. The sequenced sample was PBMCs. The chain uses TRBV29-1 and TRBJ1-2; D ambiguous. The origin of this receptor is a man aged 40-49 years in good health and CMV-seropositive. The CDR3: CSVGSRSNYGYTF. CDR3 in DNA: TGCAGCGTTGGCAGTCGATCTAACTATGGCTACACCTTC.